These 7 T cell receptor beta chains originate from one sample sequenced in a study of blood T cell repertoires in COVID-19. Only in-frame clones appear in the TCRdb table, and some are missing; sequencing was by immunoSEQ multiplex PCR. There are under 200,000 clones in the sample; about 85% occur only once, and about 9.4% lies in the top ten. The sequenced material came from peripheral blood. The receptors originated from a woman older than 75 with acute or convalescent COVID-19.

The rearrangement joins TRBV5-1 to TRBJ2-3; 13 bases line up with TRBD2. With 2 bases clipped from V and 1 base from J, the junction kept 10 bases outside the gene matches. The CDR3 sequence is 19 residues long. The V gene's germline CDR1 is SGHRS and CDR2 YFSETQ. CDR3 DNA: TGCGCCAGCAGCTTAAGCTTAGCTGGGACTAGCGGGGGCACAGATACGCAGTATTTT. Protein product: CASSLSLAGTSGGTDTQYF.

J is TRBJ1-1 and V is TRBV5-1; D ambiguous. The CDR3 length is 13 residues. Germline V gene lookup returns CDR1 SGHRS and CDR2 YFSETQ. With 0 bases removed from V and 7 bases from J, the gap between germline ends came to 10 bases. The CDR3 coding sequence is TGCGCCAGCAGCTTGGGGGGAGAAGATGAAGCTTTCTTT. It encodes CASSLGGEDEAFF.

V gene TRBV11-2 combines with J gene TRBJ1-4, with D possibly matching TRBD1 (5 bases). Per germline, CDR1 SGHAT and CDR2 FQNNGV. Trimming shortened V by 5 bases and J by 5 bases, and 15 bases separated the two germline ends. The CDR3 contains 15 residues. CDR3 coding DNA: TGTGCCAGCAGCCTTTGGTCGGGGGGGAATGAAAAACTGTTTTTT. Translating it yields CASSLWSGGNEKLFF.

The rearrangement joins TRBV5-4 to TRBJ2-2; D may be TRBD1 (5 bases). Germline CDR1 and CDR2: SGHNT and YYREEE (reference sequence). The CDR3 contains 14 residues. The V end lost 4 bases, the J end lost 1 base, and 8 bases lay between the germline ends. CDR3: CASSPGQNTGELFF. CDR3 in DNA: TGTGCCAGCAGCCCCGGACAGAACACCGGGGAGCTGTTTTTT.

The V gene is TRBV18, the J gene TRBJ2-1; D not certain. The germline CDR1 and CDR2 sequences are KGHSH and LQKENI. Trimming stripped 2 bases from V and 9 bases from J, with 8 bases between. This CDR3 comprises 12 residues. The CDR3 spells CASSPIELEQFF. DNA of the CDR3: TGTGCCAGCTCACCAATCGAGCTTGAGCAGTTCTTC.

The V and J genes are TRBV25-1 and TRBJ1-2, with D maybe TRBD1 (5 bases). Germline lookup yields CDR1 MGHDK and CDR2 SYGVNS. The germline V and J ends were trimmed by 3 bases and 3 bases, with 14 bases remaining between them. The CDR3 covers 15 residues. The chain's CDR3 is CASSEMGQGDYGYTF. Written as DNA, the CDR3 is TGTGCCAGCAGTGAGATGGGGCAGGGCGACTATGGCTACACCTTC.

This chain connects TRBV2 to TRBJ2-2; TRBD1 aligns across 8 bases. J lost 4 bases, V lost 2 bases, and 6 bases had no gene match. The CDR3 sequence is 16 residues long. Germline CDR1 is SNHLY and CDR2 is FYNNEI. CDR3 residues: CASSEWQGAGTGELFF. The CDR3 DNA sequence: TGTGCCAGCAGTGAATGGCAGGGGGCGGGCACCGGGGAGCTGTTTTTT.